This T cell receptor beta chain was recorded in a study of cytomegalovirus exposure and HLA in healthy donors. The CDR3 consists of 16 residues. The V gene lost 0 bases and the J gene lost 2 bases, with 12 bases spanning the gap. The germline V gene has CDR1 MGHRA and CDR2 YSYEKL. 13 Jbeta primers and 60 Vbeta primers were used for the PCR. This table comes from immunoSEQ multiplex PCR, and its TCRdb copy is limited to in-frame clones, with some not included. There are around 92,000 clones in the sample; around 80% occur only once, and approximately 2% lies in the top ten. For this clone: The antigen is unknown.

Overall study results and limits: Accurate predictions that matched the HLA-A and HLA-B alleles of most subjects were reportedly made from TCR beta sequences.

The source material was PBMCs. The receptor was derived from a man aged 18 to 29 in good health and CMV-seronegative. The chain joins TRBV4-1 to TRBJ2-3; the D is unclear. The CDR3 coding sequence is TGCGCCAGCAGCCAAGATGTTGGCAGGAACACAGATACGCAGTATTTT. This encodes CASSQDVGRNTDTQYF.